These T cell receptor beta chains were read from a single sample in a study of T-cell reconstitution after alpha-beta-depleted transplantation in children. TCRdb reanalysed the PCR reads using MiXCR and keeps one entry per CDR3 protein. The sample shows about 240,000 distinct CDR3 sequences, about 25% of them seen only once. The sample consisted of PBMCs, taken before TCRalphabeta/CD19-depleted stem cell transplant. All receptors come from a girl aged 2 to 10 with Fanconi anemia, due to receive a stem cell transplant. Both conserved end residues are part of each CDR3. A D gene is named only where the DNA matches it firmly. A clone size is listed for some rows: how often the clone was seen (once, few, many), or a class if it is expanded.

v_gene	d_gene	j_gene	abundance	CDR3nt	CDR3aa
TRBV20-1	TRBD2	TRBJ2-5	many	TGCAGTGCTCGACGACTAGCGGGCCTCCAAGAGACCCAGTACTTC	CSARRLAGLQETQYF
TRBV20-1	TRBD2	TRBJ2-1	many	TGCAGTGCTACACGGGGGGGACTTGACAATGAGCAGTTCTTC	CSATRGGLDNEQFF
TRBV29-1	-	TRBJ2-7	many	TGCAGCGTTGTAGGGCAGGCCTACGAGCAGTACTTC	CSVVGQAYEQYF
TRBV20-1	TRBD2	TRBJ2-7	once	TGCAGTGCTCTTCAGCGGGAGGGCGTAAGCGAGCAGTACTTC	CSALQREGVSEQYF
TRBV20-1	-	TRBJ2-7	few	TGCAGTGCTAAGGGCAGGGGCGACGAGCAGTACTTC	CSAKGRGDEQYF
TRBV20-1	TRBD2	TRBJ2-3	few	TGCAGTGCTTTCAGCGGGAGTCGCACAGATACGCAGTATTTT	CSAFSGSRTDTQYF
TRBV5-1	-	TRBJ2-7	few	TGCGCCAGCAGCTTGAATAGTTACTCCTACGAGCAGTACTTC	CASSLNSYSYEQYF
TRBV21-1	-	TRBJ2-2	-	TGTGCCAGCAGCAAAGGAGACAGGGGGATCACCGGGGAGCTGTTTTTT	CASSKGDRGITGELFF
TRBV29-1	TRBD2	TRBJ2-1	many	TGCAGCGTTGAGGGCGGGAGGCGCAATGAGCAGTTCTTC	CSVEGGRRNEQFF
TRBV28	TRBD1	TRBJ2-2	-	TGTGCCAGCAGTTTTACGCCCGGGACAGGGGCTCGGCGGGAGCTGTTTTTT	CASSFTPGTGARRELFF
TRBV15	-	TRBJ2-5	-	TGTGCCACCAGAAATGGGGGGCAAGAGACCCAGTACTTC	CATRNGGQETQYF
TRBV9	-	TRBJ2-6	many	TGTGCCAGCAGCGTTTTAGCAGGTCACTCTGGGGCCAACGTCCTGACTTTC	CASSVLAGHSGANVLTF
TRBV5-6	-	TRBJ2-1	-	TGTGCCAGCAGCCTCGTGGAGCGGGTATACGATGAGCAGTTCTTC	CASSLVERVYDEQFF
TRBV15	-	TRBJ2-2	many	TGTGCCACCAGCGCGGTTATAGGGGAGCTGTTTTTT	CATSAVIGELFF
TRBV18	-	TRBJ2-7	many	TGTGCCAGCTCACAATTATACTACGAGCAGTACTTC	CASSQLYYEQYF
TRBV6-5	TRBD2	TRBJ2-1	-	TGTGCCAGCAGTCACAATAGCGGGAGGAATGAGCAGTTCTTC	CASSHNSGRNEQFF
TRBV20-1	TRBD2	TRBJ2-3	many	TGCAGTGCGTTAGCGGGAGGGGCAGATACGCAGTATTTT	CSALAGGADTQYF
TRBV10-2	TRBD2	TRBJ2-5	-	TGCGCCAGCAAGGGACTAGCGGGTTCCCCGGGGGAGACCCAGTACTTC	CASKGLAGSPGETQYF
TRBV15	TRBD1	TRBJ2-6	-	TGTGCCACCAGCCCTCCGGGACAGGGGGTATCTGGGGCCAACGTCCTGACTTTC	CATSPPGQGVSGANVLTF
TRBV18	-	TRBJ1-1	few	TGTGCCAGCTCACCACAGGGCGGGAACACTGAAGCTTTCTTT	CASSPQGGNTEAFF
TRBV20-1	TRBD1	TRBJ1-5	-	TGCAGTGCTAGAATGGGGACAGGGAGATGGCAGCCCCAGCATTTT	CSARMGTGRWQPQHF
TRBV6-5	TRBD2	TRBJ2-1	few	TGTGCCAGCAGTTCGACTAGCGGGTCATACAATGAGCAGTTCTTC	CASSSTSGSYNEQFF
TRBV28	TRBD2	TRBJ2-1	few	TGTGCCAGCAGTTTGATCTCCGGACTAGAGGGGCACAATGAGCAGTTCTTC	CASSLISGLEGHNEQFF
TRBV6-2/TRBV6-3	-	TRBJ2-1	many	TGTGCCAGCAGCATAGGTCCCAATGAGCAGTTCTTC	CASSIGPNEQFF
TRBV20-1	TRBD2	TRBJ2-3	-	TGCAGTGCTCTTCGACTAGCCAACACAGATACGCAGTATTTT	CSALRLANTDTQYF
TRBV6-2/TRBV6-3	-	TRBJ2-3	-	TGTGCCAGCAGTGACCTGGGTAGAGATACGCAGTATTTT	CASSDLGRDTQYF
TRBV7-2	-	TRBJ2-1	many	TGTGCCAGCAGCTTACAGTCGGGACAATTGTCGAATGAGCAGTTCTTC	CASSLQSGQLSNEQFF
TRBV7-9	TRBD1	TRBJ1-1	-	TGTGCCAGCAGCCCCCCCGGGACAGCGAACACTGAAGCTTTCTTT	CASSPPGTANTEAFF
TRBV9	TRBD2	TRBJ2-1	-	TGTGTCAGCAGCGCAGCGGGAGGGAGCTCCTACAATGAGCAGTTCTTC	CVSSAAGGSSYNEQFF
TRBV29-1	-	TRBJ2-2	few	TGCAGCGTTGATTACACCGGGGAGCTGTTTTTT	CSVDYTGELFF
TRBV18	TRBD2	TRBJ2-1	-	TGTGCCAGCTCACCACCAAGCGGGGGGGTATACAATGAGCAGTTCTTC	CASSPPSGGVYNEQFF
TRBV27	TRBD1	TRBJ2-3	-	TGTGCCAGCAGTGGGACAGGGGATATATTAGGGGTGGATACGCAGTATTTT	CASSGTGDILGVDTQYF
TRBV10-3	TRBD2	TRBJ2-7	-	TGTGCCATCAGTGGAAGGACTAGCGGGGGGTACGAGCAGTACTTC	CAISGRTSGGYEQYF
TRBV25-1	-	TRBJ2-2	many	TGTGCCAGCAGTGAACAGGGCGGGGAGCTGTTTTTT	CASSEQGGELFF
TRBV29-1	TRBD2	TRBJ2-1	-	TGCAGCGTTGTCCCCCGGGGACTACTCTCCTACAATGAGCAGTTCTTC	CSVVPRGLLSYNEQFF
TRBV24-1	-	TRBJ2-6	many	TGTGCCACAAGGGACTCTGGGGCCAACGTCCTGACTTTC	CATRDSGANVLTF
TRBV20-1	TRBD1	TRBJ1-5	many	TGCAGTGCTAGAGATCCTCAGGGGGCGGGTAGCAATCAGCCCCAGCATTTT	CSARDPQGAGSNQPQHF
TRBV18	TRBD2	TRBJ2-1	-	TGTGCCAGCTCACCAAACCGTAGCGGGAGTTCCGGTGAGCAGTTCTTC	CASSPNRSGSSGEQFF
TRBV27	-	TRBJ2-6	many	TGTGCCAGCAGACTGAGGTCGGCGACAGGAGCCTTAAGCTCTGGGGCCAACGTCCTGACTTTC	CASRLRSATGALSSGANVLTF
TRBV12-3/TRBV12-4	TRBD2	TRBJ2-3	-	TGTGCCAGCGGACCGGGACTAGCAACAGATACGCAGTATTTT	CASGPGLATDTQYF
TRBV5-1	-	TRBJ2-7	many	TGCGCCAGCAGCTTGGACTTCAGGTGGGAATTCCCCGAGCAGTACTTC	CASSLDFRWEFPEQYF
TRBV29-1	-	TRBJ2-1	many	TGCAGCGTTGAATATCGCAGGGGTGGTGTGGATGAGCAGTTCTTC	CSVEYRRGGVDEQFF